This T cell receptor (beta chain) was found in a study of PD-L1 blockade in urothelial cancer. Study-wide background: When patients started atezolizumab in the mid-2010s, it was given at 1,200 mg intravenously every 3 weeks. Between 0 and 3 prior chemotherapy regimens had been given to patients. The median number of T cells present in blood samples was 130,000 to 150,000.

Repertoires were generated with immunoSEQ multiplex PCR, while TCRdb's copy carries only in-frame clones and drops some. Here the sample spans approximately 38,000 clones, more than 85% being singletons. J lost 7 bases, V lost 1 base, and 10 bases had no gene match. The CDR3 sequence is 15 residues long. CDR1 SGHTA and CDR2 FQGNSA come from the germline V gene. For each patient, 1 to 8 samples were obtained, pretreatment and on-treatment. The clonotype originates from a man in his sixties with urothelial cancer. J is TRBJ2-7 and V is TRBV7-2; 7 nucleotides agree with TRBD2. Sequences were derived from PBMCs, sampled around atezolizumab (anti-PD-L1) treatment. CDR3 nucleotides: TGTGCCAGCAGCTTAGAATTTGGGGGGGAGCGGGAGCAGTACTTC. It yields the protein CASSLEFGGEREQYF.